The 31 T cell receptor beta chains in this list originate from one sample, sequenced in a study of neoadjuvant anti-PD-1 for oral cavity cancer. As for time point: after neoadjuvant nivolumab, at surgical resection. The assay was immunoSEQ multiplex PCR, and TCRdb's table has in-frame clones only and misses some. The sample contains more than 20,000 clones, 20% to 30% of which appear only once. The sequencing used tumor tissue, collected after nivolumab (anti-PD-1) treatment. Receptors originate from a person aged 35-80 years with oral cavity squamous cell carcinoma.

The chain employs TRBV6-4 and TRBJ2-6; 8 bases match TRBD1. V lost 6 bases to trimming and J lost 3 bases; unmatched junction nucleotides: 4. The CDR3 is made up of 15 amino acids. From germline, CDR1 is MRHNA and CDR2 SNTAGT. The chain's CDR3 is CASSPGQGGANVLTF. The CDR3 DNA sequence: TGTGCCAGCAGCCCCGGACAGGGTGGGGCCAACGTCCTGACTTTC.

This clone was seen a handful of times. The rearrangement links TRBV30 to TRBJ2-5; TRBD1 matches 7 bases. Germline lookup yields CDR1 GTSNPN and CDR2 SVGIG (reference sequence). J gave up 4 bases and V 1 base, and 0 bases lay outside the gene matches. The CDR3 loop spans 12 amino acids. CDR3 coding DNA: TGTGCCTGGAGTGGACAGGGAGAGACCCAGTACTTC. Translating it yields CAWSGQGETQYF.

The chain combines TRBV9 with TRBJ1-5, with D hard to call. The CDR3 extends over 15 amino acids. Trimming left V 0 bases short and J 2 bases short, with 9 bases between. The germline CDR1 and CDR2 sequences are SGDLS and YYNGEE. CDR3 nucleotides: TGTGCCAGCAGCGTAGGGCAAAGGGGCAATCAGCCCCAGCATTTT. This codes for CASSVGQRGNQPQHF.

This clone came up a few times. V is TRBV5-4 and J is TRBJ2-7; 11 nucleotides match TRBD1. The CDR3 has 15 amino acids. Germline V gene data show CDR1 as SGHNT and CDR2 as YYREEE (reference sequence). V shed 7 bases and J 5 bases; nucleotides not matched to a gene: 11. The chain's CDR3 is CASQDLGTGGDEQYF. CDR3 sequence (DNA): TGTGCCAGCCAAGATCTCGGGACAGGGGGGGACGAGCAGTACTTC.

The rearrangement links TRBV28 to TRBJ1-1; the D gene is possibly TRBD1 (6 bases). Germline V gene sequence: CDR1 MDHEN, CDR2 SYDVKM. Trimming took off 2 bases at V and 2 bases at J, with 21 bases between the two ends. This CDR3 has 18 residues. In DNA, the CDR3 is TGTGCCAGCAGTTTAATAAGTGGCAGGGGAAGCGCAAACACTGAAGCTTTCTTT. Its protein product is CASSLISGRGSANTEAFF.

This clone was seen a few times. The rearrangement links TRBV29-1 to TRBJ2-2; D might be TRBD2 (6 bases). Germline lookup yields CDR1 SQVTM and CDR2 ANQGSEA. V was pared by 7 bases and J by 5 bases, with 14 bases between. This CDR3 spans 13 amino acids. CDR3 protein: CSAWDSSTGELFF. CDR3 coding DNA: TGCAGCGCCTGGGACTCCTCTACCGGGGAGCTGTTTTTT.

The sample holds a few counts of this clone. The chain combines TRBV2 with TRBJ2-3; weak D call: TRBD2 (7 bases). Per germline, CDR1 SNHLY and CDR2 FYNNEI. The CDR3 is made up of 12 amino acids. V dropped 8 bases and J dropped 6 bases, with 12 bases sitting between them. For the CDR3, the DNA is TGTGCCAGCCTTAGGGGGGGCGATACGCAGTATTTT. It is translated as CASLRGGDTQYF.

Written as DNA, the CDR3 is TGCGCCAGCAGCTGGGACAGTACGAACACTGAAGCTTTCTTT. Protein product: CASSWDSTNTEAFF. The chain couples TRBV5-1 to TRBJ1-1, with TRBD1 matching over 7 bases. The CDR3 length is 14 residues. J lost 1 base, V lost 3 bases, and 3 bases had no gene match. Germline CDR1 SGHRS, CDR2 YFSETQ.

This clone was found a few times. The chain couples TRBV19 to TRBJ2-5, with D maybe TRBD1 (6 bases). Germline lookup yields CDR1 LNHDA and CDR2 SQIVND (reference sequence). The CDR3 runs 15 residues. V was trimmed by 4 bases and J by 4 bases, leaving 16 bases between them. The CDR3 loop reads CASSKIQGNGETQYF. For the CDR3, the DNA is TGTGCCAGTAGTAAGATACAGGGTAATGGAGAGACCCAGTACTTC. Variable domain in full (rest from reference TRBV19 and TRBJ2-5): DGGITQSPKYLFRKEGQNVTLSCEQNLNHDAMYWYRQDPGQGLRLIYYSQIVNDFQKGDIAEGYSVSREKKESFPLTVTSAQKNPTAFYLCASSKIQGNGETQYFGPGTRLLVL.

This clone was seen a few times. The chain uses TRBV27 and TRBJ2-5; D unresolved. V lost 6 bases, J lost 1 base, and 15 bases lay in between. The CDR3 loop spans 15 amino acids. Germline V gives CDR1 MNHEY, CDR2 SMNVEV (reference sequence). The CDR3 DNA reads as TGTGCCAGCAGGCCAGTACAAAGAATCCAAGAGACCCAGTACTTC. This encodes CASRPVQRIQETQYF.

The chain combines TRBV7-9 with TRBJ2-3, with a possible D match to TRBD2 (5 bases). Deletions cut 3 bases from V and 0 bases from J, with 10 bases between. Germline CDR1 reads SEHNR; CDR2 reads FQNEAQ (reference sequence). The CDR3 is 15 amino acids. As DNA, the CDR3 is TGTGCCAGCAGCTTGGACTTCTATAGCACAGATACGCAGTATTTT. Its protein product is CASSLDFYSTDTQYF.

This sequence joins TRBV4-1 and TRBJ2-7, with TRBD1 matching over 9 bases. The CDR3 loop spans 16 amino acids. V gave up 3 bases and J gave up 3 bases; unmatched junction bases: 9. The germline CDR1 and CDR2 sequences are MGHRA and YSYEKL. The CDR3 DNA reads TGCGCCAGCAGCCAGGGGGGACAGGGCCCTTACTACGAGCAGTACTTC. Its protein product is CASSQGGQGPYYEQYF.

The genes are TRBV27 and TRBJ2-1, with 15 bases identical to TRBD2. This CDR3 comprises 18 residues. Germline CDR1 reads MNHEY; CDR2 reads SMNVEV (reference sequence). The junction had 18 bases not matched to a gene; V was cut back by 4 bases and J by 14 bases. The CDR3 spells CASSSINRGLAGGGVEFF. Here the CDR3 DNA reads TGTGCCAGCAGTTCCATCAATAGGGGACTAGCGGGAGGTGGGGTGGAGTTCTTC.

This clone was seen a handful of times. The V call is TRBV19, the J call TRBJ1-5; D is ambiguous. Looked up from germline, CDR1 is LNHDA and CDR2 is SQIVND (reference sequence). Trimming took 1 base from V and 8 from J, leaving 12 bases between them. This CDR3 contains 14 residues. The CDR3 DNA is TGTGCCAGTAGTATAGTCGGGGAGGATAAGCCCCAGCATTTT. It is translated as CASSIVGEDKPQHF. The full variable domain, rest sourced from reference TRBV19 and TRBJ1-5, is DGGITQSPKYLFRKEGQNVTLSCEQNLNHDAMYWYRQDPGQGLRLIYYSQIVNDFQKGDIAEGYSVSREKKESFPLTVTSAQKNPTAFYLCASSIVGEDKPQHFGDGTRLSIL.

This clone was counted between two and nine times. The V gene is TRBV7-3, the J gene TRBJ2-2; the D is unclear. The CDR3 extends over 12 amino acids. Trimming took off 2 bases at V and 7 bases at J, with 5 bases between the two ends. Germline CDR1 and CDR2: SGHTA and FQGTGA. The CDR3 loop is CASSLWNGELFF. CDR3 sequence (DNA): TGTGCCAGCAGCTTATGGAACGGGGAGCTGTTTTTT.

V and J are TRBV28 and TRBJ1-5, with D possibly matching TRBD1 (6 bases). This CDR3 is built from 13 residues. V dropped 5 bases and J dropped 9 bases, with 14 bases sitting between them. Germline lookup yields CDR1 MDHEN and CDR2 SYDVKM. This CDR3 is CASSPPGVGPQHF. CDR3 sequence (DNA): TGTGCCAGCAGTCCACCAGGGGTAGGGCCCCAGCATTTT.

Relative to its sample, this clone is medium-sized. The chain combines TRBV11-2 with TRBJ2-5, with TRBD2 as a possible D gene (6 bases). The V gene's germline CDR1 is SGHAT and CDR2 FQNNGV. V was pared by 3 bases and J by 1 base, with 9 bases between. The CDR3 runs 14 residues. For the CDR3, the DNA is TGTGCCAGCAGCTTGCTAGCGCCCCAAGAGACCCAGTACTTC. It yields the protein CASSLLAPQETQYF.

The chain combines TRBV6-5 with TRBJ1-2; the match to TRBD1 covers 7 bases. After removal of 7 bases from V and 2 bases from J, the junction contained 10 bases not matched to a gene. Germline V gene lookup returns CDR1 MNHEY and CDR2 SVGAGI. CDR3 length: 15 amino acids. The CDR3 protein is CASTEPAGGNYGYTF. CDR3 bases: TGTGCCAGCACCGAGCCTGCAGGGGGAAACTATGGCTACACCTTC.

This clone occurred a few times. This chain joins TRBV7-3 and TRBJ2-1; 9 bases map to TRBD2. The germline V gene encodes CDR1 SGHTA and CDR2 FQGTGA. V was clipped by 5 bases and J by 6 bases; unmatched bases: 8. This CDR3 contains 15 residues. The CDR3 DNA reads TGTGCCAGCAGCCACGTGGCAGCGGGGGGCAATGAGCAGTTCTTC. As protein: CASSHVAAGGNEQFF.

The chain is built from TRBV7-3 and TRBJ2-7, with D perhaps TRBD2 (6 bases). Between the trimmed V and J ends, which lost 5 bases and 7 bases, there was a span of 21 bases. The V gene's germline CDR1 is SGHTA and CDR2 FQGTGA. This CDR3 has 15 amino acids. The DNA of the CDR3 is TGTGCCAGCAGCCCCCTGGGGGGACCTACGTCGGAGCAGTACTTC. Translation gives CASSPLGGPTSEQYF.

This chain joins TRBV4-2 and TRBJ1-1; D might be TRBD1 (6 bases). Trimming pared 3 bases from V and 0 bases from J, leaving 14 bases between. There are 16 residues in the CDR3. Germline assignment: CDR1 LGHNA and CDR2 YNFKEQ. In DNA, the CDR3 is TGTGCCAGCAGCCAGGGTCCCGGGACATTGAACACTGAAGCTTTCTTT. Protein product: CASSQGPGTLNTEAFF.

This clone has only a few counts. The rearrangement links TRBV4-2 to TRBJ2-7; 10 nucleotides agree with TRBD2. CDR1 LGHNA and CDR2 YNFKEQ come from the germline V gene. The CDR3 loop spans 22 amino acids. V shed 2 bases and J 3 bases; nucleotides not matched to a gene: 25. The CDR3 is CASSQNGGSRPLRLAGLYEQYF. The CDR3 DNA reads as TGTGCCAGCAGCCAAAACGGGGGGAGTAGGCCTCTAAGACTAGCGGGTCTCTACGAGCAGTACTTC.

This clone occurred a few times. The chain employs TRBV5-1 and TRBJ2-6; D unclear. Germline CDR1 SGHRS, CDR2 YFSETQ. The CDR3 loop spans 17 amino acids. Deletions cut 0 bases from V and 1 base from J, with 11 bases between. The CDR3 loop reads CASSLASGDSGANVLTF. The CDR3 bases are TGCGCCAGCAGCTTGGCCTCGGGTGATTCTGGGGCCAACGTCCTGACTTTC.

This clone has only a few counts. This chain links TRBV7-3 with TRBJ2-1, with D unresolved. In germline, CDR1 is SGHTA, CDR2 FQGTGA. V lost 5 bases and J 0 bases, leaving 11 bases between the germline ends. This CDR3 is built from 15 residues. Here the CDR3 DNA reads TGTGCCAGCAGCCCCCATGCACGCTCCTACAATGAGCAGTTCTTC. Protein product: CASSPHARSYNEQFF.

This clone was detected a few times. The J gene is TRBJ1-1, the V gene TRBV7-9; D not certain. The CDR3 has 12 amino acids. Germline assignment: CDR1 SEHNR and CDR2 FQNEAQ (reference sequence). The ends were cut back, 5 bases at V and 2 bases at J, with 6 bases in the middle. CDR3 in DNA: TGTGCCAGCAGCCATCAAAACACTGAAGCTTTCTTT. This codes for CASSHQNTEAFF.

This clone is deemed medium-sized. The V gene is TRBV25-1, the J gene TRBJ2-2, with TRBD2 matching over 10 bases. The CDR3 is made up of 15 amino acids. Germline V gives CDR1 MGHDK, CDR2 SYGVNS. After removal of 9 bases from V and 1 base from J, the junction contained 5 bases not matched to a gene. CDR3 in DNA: TGTGCCAGGACTAGCGGGCTCAGGAACACCGGGGAGCTGTTTTTT. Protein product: CARTSGLRNTGELFF.

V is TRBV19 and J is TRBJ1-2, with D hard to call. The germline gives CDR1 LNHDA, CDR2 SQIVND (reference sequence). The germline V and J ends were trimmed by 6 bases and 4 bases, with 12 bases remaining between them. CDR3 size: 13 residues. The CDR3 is CASRDRVPYGYTF. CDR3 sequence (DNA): TGTGCCAGTAGGGACCGAGTTCCCTATGGCTACACCTTC.

CDR3 region: CASKGRANTEAFF. The CDR3 nucleotides are TGTGCCAGCAAGGGCAGGGCGAACACTGAAGCTTTCTTT. The V and J genes are TRBV6-6 and TRBJ1-1; tentatively, D is TRBD1 (5 bases). CDR1 is MNHNY, CDR2 SVGAGI, per germline (reference sequence). The CDR3 is 13 residues long. V lost 7 bases and J 1 base, leaving 10 bases between the germline ends.

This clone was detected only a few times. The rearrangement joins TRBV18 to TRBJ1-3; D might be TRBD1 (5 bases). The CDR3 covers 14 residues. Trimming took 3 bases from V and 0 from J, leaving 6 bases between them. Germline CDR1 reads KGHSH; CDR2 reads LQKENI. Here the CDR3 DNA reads TGTGCCAGCTCACCGGGGCTCTCTGGAAACACCATATATTTT. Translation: CASSPGLSGNTIYF.

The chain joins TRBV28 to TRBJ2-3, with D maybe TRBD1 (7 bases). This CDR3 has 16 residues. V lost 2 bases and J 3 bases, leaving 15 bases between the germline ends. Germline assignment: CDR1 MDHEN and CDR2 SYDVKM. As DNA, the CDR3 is TGTGCCAGCAGTTTAGAGGGCAGGGGGAGGACAGATACGCAGTATTTT. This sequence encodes CASSLEGRGRTDTQYF. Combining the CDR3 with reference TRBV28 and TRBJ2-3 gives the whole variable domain DVKVTQSSRYLVKRTGEKVFLECVQDMDHENMFWYRQDPGLGLRLIYFSYDVKMKEKGDIPEGYSVSREKKERFSLILESASTNQTSMYLCASSLEGRGRTDTQYFGPGTRLTVL.

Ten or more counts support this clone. The DNA for the CDR3 is TGCAGCGTTGAAGTGGGGGCAAACACAGATACGCAGTATTTT. This codes for CSVEVGANTDTQYF. The rearrangement uses TRBV29-1 and TRBJ2-3; possibly TRBD1 for D (6 bases). The V gene lost 1 base and the J gene lost 2 bases, with 10 bases spanning the gap. CDR3 length equals 14 residues. The germline V gene has CDR1 SQVTM and CDR2 ANQGSEA.